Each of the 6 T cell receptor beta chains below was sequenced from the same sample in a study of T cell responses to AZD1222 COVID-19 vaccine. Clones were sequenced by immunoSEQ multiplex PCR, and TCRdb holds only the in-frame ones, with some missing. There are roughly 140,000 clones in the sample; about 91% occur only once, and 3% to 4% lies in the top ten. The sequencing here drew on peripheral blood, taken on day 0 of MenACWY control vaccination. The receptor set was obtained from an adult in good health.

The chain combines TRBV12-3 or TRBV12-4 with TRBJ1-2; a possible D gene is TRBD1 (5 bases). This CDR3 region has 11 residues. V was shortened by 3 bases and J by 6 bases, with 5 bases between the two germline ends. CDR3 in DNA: TGTGCCAGCAGTTTGGGGGATGGCTACACCTTC. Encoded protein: CASSLGDGYTF.

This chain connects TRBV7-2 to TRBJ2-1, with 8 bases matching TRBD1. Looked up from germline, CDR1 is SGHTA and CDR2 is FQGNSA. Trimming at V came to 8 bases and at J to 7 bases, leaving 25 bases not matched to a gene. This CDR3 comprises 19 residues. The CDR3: CASAMPRGRSTSLGNEQFF. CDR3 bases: TGTGCCAGCGCCATGCCCAGGGGGCGGTCGACTAGTCTTGGTAATGAGCAGTTCTTC.

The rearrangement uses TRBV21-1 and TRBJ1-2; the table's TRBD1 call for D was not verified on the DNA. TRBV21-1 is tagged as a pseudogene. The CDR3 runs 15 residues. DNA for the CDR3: TGTGCCAGCAGCAAAAAGGAAGGACAGGGCGATGGCTACACCTTC. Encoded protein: CASSKKEGQGDGYTF.

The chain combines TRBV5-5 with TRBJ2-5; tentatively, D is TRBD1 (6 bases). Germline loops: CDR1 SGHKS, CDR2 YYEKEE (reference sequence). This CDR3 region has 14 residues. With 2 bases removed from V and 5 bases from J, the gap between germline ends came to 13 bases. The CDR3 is CASSFGRGAETQYF. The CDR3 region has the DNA TGTGCCAGCAGCTTCGGCAGGGGTGCTGAGACCCAGTACTTC.

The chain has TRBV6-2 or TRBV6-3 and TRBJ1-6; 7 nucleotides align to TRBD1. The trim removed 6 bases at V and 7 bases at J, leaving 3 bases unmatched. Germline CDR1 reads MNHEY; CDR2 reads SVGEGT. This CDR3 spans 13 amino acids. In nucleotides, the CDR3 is TGTGCCAGCAGCCCACAGGGGAATTCACCCCTCCACTTT. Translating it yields CASSPQGNSPLHF.

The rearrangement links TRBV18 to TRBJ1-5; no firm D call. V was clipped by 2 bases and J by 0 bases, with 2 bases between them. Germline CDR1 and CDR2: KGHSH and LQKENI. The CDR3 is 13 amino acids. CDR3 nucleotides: TGTGCCAGCTCACCATATAGCAATCAGCCCCAGCATTTT. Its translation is CASSPYSNQPQHF.